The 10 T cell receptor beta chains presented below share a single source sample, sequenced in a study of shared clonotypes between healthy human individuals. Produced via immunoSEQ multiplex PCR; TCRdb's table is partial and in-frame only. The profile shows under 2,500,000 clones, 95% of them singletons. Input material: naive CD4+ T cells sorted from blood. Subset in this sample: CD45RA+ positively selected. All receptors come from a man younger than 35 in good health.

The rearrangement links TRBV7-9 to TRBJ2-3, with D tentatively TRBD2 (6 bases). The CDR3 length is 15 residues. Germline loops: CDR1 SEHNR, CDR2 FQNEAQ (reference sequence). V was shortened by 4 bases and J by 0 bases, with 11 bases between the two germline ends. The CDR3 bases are TGTGCCAGCAGCTCCAATAGCGGTAGCACAGATACGCAGTATTTT. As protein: CASSSNSGSTDTQYF.

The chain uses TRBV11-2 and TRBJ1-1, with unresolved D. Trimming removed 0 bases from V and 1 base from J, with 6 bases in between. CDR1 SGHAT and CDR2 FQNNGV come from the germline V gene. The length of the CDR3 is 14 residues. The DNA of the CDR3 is TGTGCCAGCAGCTTAGATCCCTGGAACACTGAAGCTTTCTTT. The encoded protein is CASSLDPWNTEAFF.

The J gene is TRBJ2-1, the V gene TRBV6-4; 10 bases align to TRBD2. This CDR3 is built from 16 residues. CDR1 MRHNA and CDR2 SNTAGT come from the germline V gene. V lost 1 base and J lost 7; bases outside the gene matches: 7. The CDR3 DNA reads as TGTGCCAGCAGTGACTTCGGGCTAGCGGGGGTTAATGAGCAGTTCTTC. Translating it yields CASSDFGLAGVNEQFF.

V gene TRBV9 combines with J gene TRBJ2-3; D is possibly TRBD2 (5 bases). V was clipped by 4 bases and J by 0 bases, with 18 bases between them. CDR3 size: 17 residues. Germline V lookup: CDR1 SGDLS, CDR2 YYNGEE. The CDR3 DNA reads TGTGCCAGCAGCCCCCGGCGGGCGCCGACTAGCACAGATACGCAGTATTTT. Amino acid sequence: CASSPRRAPTSTDTQYF.

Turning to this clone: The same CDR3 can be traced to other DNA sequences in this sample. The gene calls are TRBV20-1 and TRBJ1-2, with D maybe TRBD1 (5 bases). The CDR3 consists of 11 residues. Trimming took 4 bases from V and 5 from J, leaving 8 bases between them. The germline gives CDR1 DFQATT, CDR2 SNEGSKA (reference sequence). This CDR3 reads CSATGTYGYTF. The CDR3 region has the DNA TGCAGTGCTACCGGGACGTATGGCTACACCTTC.

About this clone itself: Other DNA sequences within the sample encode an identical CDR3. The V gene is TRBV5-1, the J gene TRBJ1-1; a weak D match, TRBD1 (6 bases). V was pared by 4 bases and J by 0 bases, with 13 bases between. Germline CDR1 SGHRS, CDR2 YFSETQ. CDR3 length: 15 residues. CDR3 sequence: CASSTAGTLNTEAFF. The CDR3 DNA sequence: TGCGCCAGCAGCACCGCCGGGACATTGAACACTGAAGCTTTCTTT.

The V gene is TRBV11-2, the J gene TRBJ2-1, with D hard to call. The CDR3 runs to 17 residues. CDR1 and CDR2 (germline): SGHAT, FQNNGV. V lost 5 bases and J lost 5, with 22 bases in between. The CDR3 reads CASSPLGRAAPNNEQFF. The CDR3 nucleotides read TGTGCCAGCAGCCCACTCGGACGGGCAGCCCCCAACAATGAGCAGTTCTTC.

The CDR3 protein is CASSYRDLREQYF. The DNA for the CDR3 is TGTGCCAGCAGTTACAGGGATCTTCGCGAGCAGTACTTC. This sequence joins TRBV6-5 and TRBJ2-7; unclear D gene. In germline, CDR1 is MNHEY, CDR2 SVGAGI. The length of the CDR3 is 13 residues. V lost 2 bases and J 6 bases, leaving 11 bases between the germline ends.

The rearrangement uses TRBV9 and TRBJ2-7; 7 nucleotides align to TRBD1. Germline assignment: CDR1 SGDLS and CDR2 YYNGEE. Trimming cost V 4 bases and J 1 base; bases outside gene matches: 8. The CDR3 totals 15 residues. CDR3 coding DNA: TGTGCCAGCAGCCAAGGGCAGGGGGTATCCTACGAGCAGTACTTC. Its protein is CASSQGQGVSYEQYF.

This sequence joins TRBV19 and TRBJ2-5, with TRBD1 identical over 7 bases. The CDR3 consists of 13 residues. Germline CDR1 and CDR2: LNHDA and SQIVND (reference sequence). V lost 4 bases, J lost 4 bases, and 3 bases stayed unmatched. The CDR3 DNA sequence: TGTGCCAGTAGTAAGACAGGGCCAGAGACCCAGTACTTC. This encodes CASSKTGPETQYF.